This TCR beta chain was retrieved from a study of OX40 agonist ivuxolimab in advanced cancers. Overall study findings and caveats: On average, a greater number of expanded clones characterised CD8+ T cells relative to CD4+.

This clone was seen a few times. Antigen: not known. Using immunoSEQ multiplex PCR, the repertoire was profiled, and TCRdb retains in-frame clones only, with some absent. The sample records tens of thousands of clones, 89% being singletons. The TCR was taken from an adult with an advanced solid tumor such as melanoma, head and neck, liver or kidney cancer. The sample was CD4+ or CD8+ T cells sorted from blood, taken in a trial of the OX40 agonist ivuxolimab.

The CDR3 nucleotides are TGTGCCAGCAGCTTAGGCCGGGGGAGGGGTAACTATGGCTACACCTTC. Translation gives CASSLGRGRGNYGYTF. This sequence joins TRBV13 and TRBJ1-2; D possibly corresponds to TRBD1 (5 bases). The CDR3 loop spans 16 amino acids. V shed 0 bases and J shed 1 base, with 12 bases lying between them. Looked up from germline, CDR1 is PRHDT and CDR2 is FYEKMQ (reference sequence).